This passage covers 21 T cell receptor beta chains from one sample sequenced in a study of blood T cell repertoires in COVID-19. Profiling relied on immunoSEQ multiplex PCR, and the TCRdb table lists in-frame clones only, not all of them. This sample has around 220,000 clones, with just over 90% found just once. The sequencing input was PBMCs or T cells enriched from blood (not recorded which). Receptors originate from a woman in her late teens or twenties who had recovered from COVID-19.

V gene TRBV2 combines with J gene TRBJ1-4; 7 bases fit TRBD1. Germline CDR1 and CDR2: SNHLY and FYNNEI. Germline trimming cut 2 bases from V and 5 bases from J; bases unmatched to any gene: 8. The length of the CDR3 is 16 residues. In DNA, the CDR3 is TGTGCCAGCAGTGAACCGACAGGGTGGGAGAATGAAAAACTGTTTTTT. Translation: CASSEPTGWENEKLFF.

The CDR3 here is CASSLVRTGAASPLHF. The CDR3 DNA sequence: TGTGCCAGCAGCTTGGTCCGGACAGGGGCCGCGAGCCCCCTCCACTTT. The rearrangement joins TRBV5-5 to TRBJ1-6; 9 bases are a match to TRBD1. This CDR3 has 16 residues. Germline-derived CDR1 and CDR2 are SGHKS and YYEKEE (reference sequence). V trimming: 0 bases; J trimming: 13 bases; junction bases outside the gene matches: 11. Full variable domain (remainder filled in from reference TRBV5-5 and TRBJ1-6): DAGVTQSPTHLIKTRGQQVTLRCSPISGHKSVSWYQQVLGQGPQFIFQYYEKEERGRGNFPDRFSARQFPNYSSELNVNALLLGDSALYLCASSLVRTGAASPLHFGNGTRLTVT.

V usage is TRBV12-5 and J usage is TRBJ1-1; TRBD1 is a possible D gene (5 bases). The V and J ends lost 5 bases and 1 base respectively, with 17 bases between them. The CDR3 has 16 residues. In germline, CDR1 is LGHNT, CDR2 FRNRAP. In DNA, the CDR3 is TGTGCTAGTGGTACCTCCTCGACAGCCCAGAACACTGAAGCTTTCTTT. It encodes CASGTSSTAQNTEAFF.

V is TRBV5-6 and J is TRBJ2-3; 7 positions match TRBD2. Germline V lookup: CDR1 SGHDT, CDR2 YYEEEE. The V and J ends lost 3 bases and 0 bases, in that order; junction bases with no gene match: 10. This CDR3 has 17 amino acids. This chain's CDR3 is CASSWPSGTLSTDTQYF. The DNA for the CDR3 is TGTGCCAGCAGCTGGCCTAGCGGAACCCTTAGCACAGATACGCAGTATTTT.

This sequence joins TRBV6-1 and TRBJ1-1; D unresolved. Germline CDR1 is MNHNS and CDR2 is SASEGT. Trimming pared 3 bases from V and 0 bases from J, leaving 8 bases between. The CDR3 consists of 14 residues. The CDR3 region is CASSERAMNTEAFF. The CDR3 DNA reads as TGTGCCAGCAGTGAGAGAGCGATGAACACTGAAGCTTTCTTT.

The CDR3 sequence: CASSLTGSSGNTIYF. In DNA, the CDR3 is TGTGCCAGCAGTTTAACAGGAAGCTCTGGAAACACCATATATTTT. The chain combines TRBV2 with TRBJ1-3; D perhaps matches TRBD1 (5 bases). The CDR3 is 15 residues long. The ends were cut back, 5 bases at V and 0 bases at J, with 11 bases in the middle. CDR1 SNHLY and CDR2 FYNNEI come from the germline V gene. The full variable domain, completed using reference TRBV2 and TRBJ1-3, is EPEVTQTPSHQVTQMGQEVILRCVPISNHLYFYWYRQILGQKVEFLVSFYNNEISEKSEIFDDQFSVERPDGSNFTLKIRSTKLEDSAMYFCASSLTGSSGNTIYFGEGSWLTVV.

The chain is built from TRBV7-8 and TRBJ2-7, with D possibly matching TRBD2 (5 bases). This CDR3 contains 15 residues. V lost 0 bases and J lost 2, with 11 bases in between. CDR1 is SGHVS and CDR2 is FQNEAQ in the germline V gene. CDR3 in DNA: TGTGCCAGCAGCTTAGCTCGTCTGCGGGCCTACGAGCAGTACTTC. Encoded protein: CASSLARLRAYEQYF.

The CDR3 region is CASTQSWNYGYTF. Here the CDR3 DNA reads TGTGCCAGCACCCAGTCTTGGAACTATGGCTACACCTTC. The J gene is TRBJ1-2, the V gene TRBV6-5; unclear D gene. Trimming pared 7 bases from V and 2 bases from J, leaving 11 bases between. The CDR3 covers 13 residues. Germline CDR1 reads MNHEY; CDR2 reads SVGAGI.

This clone has just a few counts. The rearrangement joins TRBV4-2 to TRBJ1-1; 7 bases agree with TRBD1. The CDR3 is 15 amino acids. Germline V gene sequence: CDR1 LGHNA, CDR2 YNFKEQ. The junction had 8 bases not matched to a gene; V was cut back by 3 bases and J by 4 bases. The CDR3 DNA is TGTGCCAGCAGCCACCGCGGGACAGCCGGCACTGAAGCTTTCTTT. Translation: CASSHRGTAGTEAFF.

The V call is TRBV2, the J call TRBJ2-7; 8 bases fit TRBD2. The CDR3 runs 16 residues. Trimming at V came to 3 bases and at J to 4 bases, leaving 11 bases not matched to a gene. Germline V lookup: CDR1 SNHLY, CDR2 FYNNEI. The DNA of the CDR3 is TGTGCCAGCAGTGAGCGCGGAGCGGGAGTGGGGTACGAGCAGTACTTC. Translated: CASSERGAGVGYEQYF.

The chain links TRBV12-3 or TRBV12-4 to TRBJ1-1; 10 nucleotides agree with TRBD1. The CDR3 spans 13 residues. The V gene end was trimmed by 6 bases and the J gene end by 6 bases; junction bases not matched to a gene: 4. The chain's CDR3 is CASRRDRGAEAFF. In DNA form, the CDR3 reads TGTGCCAGCAGGCGGGACAGGGGCGCTGAAGCTTTCTTT.

The chain joins TRBV10-3 to TRBJ2-1; possibly TRBD2 for D (5 bases). The length of the CDR3 is 15 residues. V dropped 5 bases and J dropped 4 bases, with 15 bases sitting between them. Germline V gene sequence: CDR1 ENHRY, CDR2 SYGVKD. The CDR3 nucleotides are TGTGCCATCAGTCCCTGGGGTGAGGGTTACAATGAGCAGTTCTTC. It encodes CAISPWGEGYNEQFF.

The chain has TRBV27 and TRBJ1-2; a weak D match, TRBD1 (6 bases). V lost 3 bases, J lost 4 bases, and 15 bases lay in between. Germline lookup yields CDR1 MNHEY and CDR2 SMNVEV (reference sequence). This CDR3 spans 15 amino acids. As DNA, the CDR3 is TGTGCCAGCAGTTTCTCCCATGACAGGTTCTATGGCTACACCTTC. Amino acids: CASSFSHDRFYGYTF.

The CDR3 sequence: CASTIGQTYEQYF. CDR3 DNA: TGTGCCAGCACCATAGGACAGACATACGAGCAGTACTTC. The V call is TRBV12-3 or TRBV12-4, the J call TRBJ2-7, with D tentatively TRBD1 (6 bases). The CDR3 contains 13 residues. Trimming pared 7 bases from V and 4 bases from J, leaving 14 bases between.

The chain uses TRBV28 and TRBJ2-2; possible D gene TRBD1, 6 bases. This CDR3 spans 15 amino acids. Trimming removed 6 bases at V and 4 bases at J, with 15 bases between. The V gene's germline CDR1 is MDHEN and CDR2 SYDVKM. Here the CDR3 reads CASRSTGKRTGELFF. The CDR3 DNA is TGTGCCAGCAGGTCAACAGGGAAGCGCACCGGGGAGCTGTTTTTT.

V is TRBV13 and J is TRBJ2-3; TRBD2 agrees at 11 bases. The CDR3 loop spans 15 amino acids. Germline values: CDR1 PRHDT, CDR2 FYEKMQ (reference sequence). The trim removed 6 bases at V and 4 bases at J, leaving 6 bases unmatched. CDR3 DNA: TGTGCCAGCAGACGGGGGACTAGCGGAGCAGATACGCAGTATTTT. Translating it yields CASRRGTSGADTQYF. Using reference TRBV13 and TRBJ2-3 for the parts outside the CDR3, the full variable domain is AAGVIQSPRHLIKEKRETATLKCYPIPRHDTVYWYQQGPGQDPQFLISFYEKMQSDKGSIPDRFSAQQFSDYHSELNMSSLELGDSALYFCASRRGTSGADTQYFGPGTRLTVL.

V gene TRBV7-9 combines with J gene TRBJ1-6; 9 bases line up with TRBD1. The CDR3 sequence is 14 residues long. CDR1 and CDR2 (germline): SEHNR, FQNEAQ (reference sequence). With 4 bases clipped from V and 10 bases from J, the junction kept 5 bases outside the gene matches. Here the CDR3 reads CASSSGQGFSPLHF. CDR3 coding DNA: TGTGCCAGCAGCTCGGGACAGGGTTTCTCACCCCTCCACTTT.

The chain employs TRBV4-1 and TRBJ1-2; a weak D match, TRBD1 (6 bases). In germline, CDR1 is MGHRA, CDR2 YSYEKL. The V and J ends lost 2 bases and 4 bases respectively, with 14 bases between them. This CDR3 contains 15 residues. CDR3 bases: TGCGCCAGCAGCCAAACAGGGCCGGTGGCCTATGGCTACACCTTC. Its protein is CASSQTGPVAYGYTF.

The rearrangement joins TRBV6-1 to TRBJ1-6; D might be TRBD1 (5 bases). Germline lookup yields CDR1 MNHNS and CDR2 SASEGT. Trimming removed 2 bases at V and 0 bases at J, with 11 bases between. The CDR3 is made up of 17 amino acids. The CDR3 reads CASSERRGLSYNSPLHF. CDR3 in DNA: TGTGCCAGCAGTGAACGGAGGGGACTCTCCTATAATTCACCCCTCCACTTT.

The rearrangement joins TRBV9 to TRBJ2-1; no definite D call. There are 15 residues in the CDR3. Germline-derived CDR1 and CDR2 are SGDLS and YYNGEE. Trimming took 0 bases from V and 3 from J, leaving 10 bases between them. CDR3 amino acids: CASSVVSALYNEQFF. In nucleotides, the CDR3 is TGTGCCAGCAGCGTAGTGAGCGCACTCTACAATGAGCAGTTCTTC.

J is TRBJ1-1 and V is TRBV18, with D perhaps matching TRBD1 (5 bases). In germline, CDR1 is KGHSH, CDR2 LQKENI. V was clipped by 2 bases and J by 7 bases, with 11 bases between them. This CDR3 region has 13 residues. In DNA, the CDR3 is TGTGCCAGCTCACCAGTACAGGAGGGTGAAGCTTTCTTT. Its translation is CASSPVQEGEAFF.